The entry below describes one T cell receptor beta chain. The data were obtained in a study of CD8 T cells in Susac syndrome. Reverse transcription of roughly 0.5 to 1 ug RNA was performed with random hexamers. TCRdb re-called the immunoSEQ multiplex PCR reads with MiXCR, one entry per CDR3 protein. The sample holds 150,000 to 200,000 distinct CDR3 sequences; roughly 92% are singletons and the top ten take more than 0.095%. This TCR was sampled from a human donor with Susac syndrome. The specimen was CD4+ T cells from PBMCs.

The CDR3: CASSSYSGGPSTDTQYF. The CDR3 DNA sequence: TGCGCCAGCAGCTCGTATAGCGGGGGGCCTAGCACAGATACGCAGTATTTT. The V gene is TRBV5-1, the J gene TRBJ2-3; TRBD2 matches at 10 bases. V shed 3 bases and J 0 bases; nucleotides not matched to a gene: 7. The CDR3 has 17 residues. Per germline, CDR1 SGHRS and CDR2 YFSETQ.